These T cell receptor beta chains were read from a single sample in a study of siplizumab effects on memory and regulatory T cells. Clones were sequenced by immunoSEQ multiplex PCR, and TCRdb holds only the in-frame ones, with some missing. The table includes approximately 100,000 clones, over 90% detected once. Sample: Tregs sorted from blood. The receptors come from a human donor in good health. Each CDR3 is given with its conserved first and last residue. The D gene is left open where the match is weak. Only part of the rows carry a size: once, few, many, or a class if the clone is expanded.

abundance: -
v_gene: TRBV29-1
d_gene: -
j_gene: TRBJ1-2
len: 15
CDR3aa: CSATTQGPTNYGYTF
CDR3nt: TGCAGCGCGACGACCCAAGGTCCTACTAACTATGGCTACACCTTC

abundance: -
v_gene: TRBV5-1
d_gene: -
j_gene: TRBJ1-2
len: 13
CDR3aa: CASTEDSRYGYTF
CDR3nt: TGCGCCAGCACCGAGGACAGCCGATATGGCTACACCTTC

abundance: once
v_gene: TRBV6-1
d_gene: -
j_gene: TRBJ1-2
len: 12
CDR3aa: CASSDRAYGYTF
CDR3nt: TGTGCCAGCAGTGACAGGGCCTATGGCTACACCTTC

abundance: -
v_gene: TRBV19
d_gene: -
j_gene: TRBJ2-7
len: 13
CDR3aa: CASSRDLTHEQYF
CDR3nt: TGTGCCAGTAGTAGGGATCTGACCCACGAGCAGTACTTC

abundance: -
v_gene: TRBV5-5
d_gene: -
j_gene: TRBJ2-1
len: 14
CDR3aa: CATAGRELYNEQFF
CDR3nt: TGTGCCACCGCGGGGCGGGAACTCTACAATGAGCAGTTCTTC

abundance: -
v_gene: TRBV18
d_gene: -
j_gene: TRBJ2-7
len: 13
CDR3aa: CASSPELTYEQYF
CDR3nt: TGTGCCAGCTCACCGGAACTGACCTACGAGCAGTACTTC

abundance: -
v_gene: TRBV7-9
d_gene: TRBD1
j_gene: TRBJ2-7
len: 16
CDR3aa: CASSLGGQGSSYEQYF
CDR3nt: TGTGCCAGCAGCTTAGGGGGACAGGGGAGCAGCTACGAGCAGTACTTC

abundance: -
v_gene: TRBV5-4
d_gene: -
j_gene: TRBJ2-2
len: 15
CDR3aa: CASSLAGLDTGELFF
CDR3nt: TGTGCCAGCAGCTTGGCAGGGTTGGACACCGGGGAGCTGTTTTTT

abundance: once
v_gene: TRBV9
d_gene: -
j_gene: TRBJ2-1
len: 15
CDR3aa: CASSPAFNLHNEQFF
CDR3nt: TGTGCCAGCAGCCCTGCATTTAACCTTCACAATGAGCAGTTCTTC

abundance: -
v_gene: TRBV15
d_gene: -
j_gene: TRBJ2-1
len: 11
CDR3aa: CATSNYNEQFF
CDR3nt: TGTGCCACCAGCAACTACAATGAGCAGTTCTTC

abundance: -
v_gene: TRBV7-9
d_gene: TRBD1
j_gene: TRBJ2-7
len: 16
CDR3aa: CASSLWARDRSYEQYF
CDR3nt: TGTGCCAGCAGCTTATGGGCCCGGGACAGATCCTACGAGCAGTACTTC

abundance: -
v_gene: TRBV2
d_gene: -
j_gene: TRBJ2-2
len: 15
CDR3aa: CASNLLARNTGELFF
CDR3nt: TGTGCCAGCAACCTGCTAGCGCGGAACACCGGGGAGCTGTTTTTT

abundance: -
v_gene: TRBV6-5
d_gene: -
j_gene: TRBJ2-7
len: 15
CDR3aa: CASRIPGSSSYEQYF
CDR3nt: TGTGCCAGCAGAATACCCGGGAGTTCCTCCTACGAGCAGTACTTC

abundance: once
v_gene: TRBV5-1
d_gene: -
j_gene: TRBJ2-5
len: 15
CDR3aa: CASSFGSGAGETQYF
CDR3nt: TGCGCCAGCAGCTTCGGATCTGGGGCAGGAGAGACCCAGTACTTC

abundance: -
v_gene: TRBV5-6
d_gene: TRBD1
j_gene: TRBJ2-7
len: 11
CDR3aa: CASRAGGEQYF
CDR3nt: TGTGCCAGCAGAGCAGGGGGCGAGCAGTACTTC

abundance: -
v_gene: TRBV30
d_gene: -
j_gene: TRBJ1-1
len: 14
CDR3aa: CAWSVDTPKAEAFF
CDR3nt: TGTGCCTGGAGTGTGGACACTCCAAAGGCTGAAGCTTTCTTT

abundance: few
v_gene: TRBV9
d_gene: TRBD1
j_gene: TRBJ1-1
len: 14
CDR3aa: CASSPRQGSTEAFF
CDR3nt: TGTGCCAGCAGCCCCCGACAGGGGTCGACTGAAGCTTTCTTT

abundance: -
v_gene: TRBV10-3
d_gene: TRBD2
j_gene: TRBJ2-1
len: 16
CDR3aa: CAINRLAGSSYNEQFF
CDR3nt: TGTGCCATCAACCGACTAGCGGGGAGCTCCTACAATGAGCAGTTCTTC

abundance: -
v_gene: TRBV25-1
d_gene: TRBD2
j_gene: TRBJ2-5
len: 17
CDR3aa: CASSESGSGRAWETQYF
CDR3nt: TGTGCCAGCAGTGAATCGGGTAGCGGGAGGGCCTGGGAGACCCAGTACTTC

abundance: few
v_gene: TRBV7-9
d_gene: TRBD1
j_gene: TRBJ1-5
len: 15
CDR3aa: CASSPTTGGNQPQHF
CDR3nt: TGTGCCAGCAGCCCAACAACAGGGGGCAATCAGCCCCAGCATTTT

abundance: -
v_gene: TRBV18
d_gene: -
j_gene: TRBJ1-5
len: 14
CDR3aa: CASSPTGFNQPQHF
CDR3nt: TGTGCCAGCTCACCAACAGGGTTCAATCAGCCCCAGCATTTT

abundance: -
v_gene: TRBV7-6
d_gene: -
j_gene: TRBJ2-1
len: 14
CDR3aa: CASSLDGKDNEQFF
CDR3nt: TGTGCCAGCAGCTTAGACGGGAAGGACAATGAGCAGTTCTTC

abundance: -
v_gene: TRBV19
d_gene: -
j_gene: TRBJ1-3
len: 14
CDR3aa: CASRPQGYGRPIYF
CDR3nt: TGTGCCAGTAGACCACAAGGATACGGGAGGCCCATATATTTT

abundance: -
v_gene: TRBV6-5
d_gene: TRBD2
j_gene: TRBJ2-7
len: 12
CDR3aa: CASSGTSYEQYF
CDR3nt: TGTGCCAGCAGTGGGACTAGCTACGAGCAGTACTTC

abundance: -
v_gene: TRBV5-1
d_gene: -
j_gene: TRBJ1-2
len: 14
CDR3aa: CASSLFQGQDGYTF
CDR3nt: TGCGCCAGCAGCTTGTTCCAGGGCCAGGATGGCTACACCTTC

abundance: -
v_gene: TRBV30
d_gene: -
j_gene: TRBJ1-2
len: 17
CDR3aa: CAWSLGGPGSANYGYTF
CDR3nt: TGTGCCTGGAGTTTGGGGGGCCCCGGGAGTGCTAACTATGGCTACACCTTC

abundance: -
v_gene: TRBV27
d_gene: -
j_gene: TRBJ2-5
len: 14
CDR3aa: CASSRDNLEETQYF
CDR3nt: TGTGCCAGCAGCCGTGATAACCTGGAGGAGACCCAGTACTTC

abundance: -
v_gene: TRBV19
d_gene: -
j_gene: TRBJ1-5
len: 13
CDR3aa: CASSAGRYQPQHF
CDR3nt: TGTGCCAGTAGTGCCGGAAGATATCAGCCCCAGCATTTT

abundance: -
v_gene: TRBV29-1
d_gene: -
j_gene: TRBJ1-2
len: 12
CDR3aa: CSVVSLTRGYTF
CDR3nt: TGCAGCGTTGTATCCCTGACGAGGGGCTACACCTTC

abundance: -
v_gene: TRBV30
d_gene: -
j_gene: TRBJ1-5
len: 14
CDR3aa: CAWSARTRGQPQHF
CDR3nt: TGTGCCTGGAGTGCCAGGACAAGGGGTCAGCCCCAGCATTTT

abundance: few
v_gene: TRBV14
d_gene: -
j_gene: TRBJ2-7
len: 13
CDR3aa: CASSQDGKGRQYF
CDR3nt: TGTGCCAGCAGCCAAGACGGGAAAGGGAGGCAGTACTTC

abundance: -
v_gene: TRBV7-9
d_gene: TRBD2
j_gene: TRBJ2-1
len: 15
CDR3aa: CASSAGLATYNEQFF
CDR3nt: TGTGCCAGCAGCGCGGGACTAGCGACCTACAATGAGCAGTTCTTC

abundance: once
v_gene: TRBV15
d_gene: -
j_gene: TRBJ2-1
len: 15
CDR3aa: CATSRDPGFDNEQFF
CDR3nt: TGTGCCACCAGCAGAGATCCGGGATTTGACAATGAGCAGTTCTTC

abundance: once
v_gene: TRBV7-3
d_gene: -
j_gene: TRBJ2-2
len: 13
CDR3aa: CASSLGAAGELFF
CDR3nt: TGTGCCAGCAGCTTAGGGGCGGCCGGGGAGCTGTTTTTT

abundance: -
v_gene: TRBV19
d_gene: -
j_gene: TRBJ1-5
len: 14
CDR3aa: CASRPITVSKPQHF
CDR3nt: TGTGCCAGTAGACCAATAACAGTTAGTAAGCCCCAGCATTTT

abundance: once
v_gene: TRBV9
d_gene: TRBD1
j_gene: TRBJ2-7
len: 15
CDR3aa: CASSFGQGGLYEQYF
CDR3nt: TGTGCCAGCAGCTTCGGACAGGGGGGACTCTACGAGCAGTACTTC

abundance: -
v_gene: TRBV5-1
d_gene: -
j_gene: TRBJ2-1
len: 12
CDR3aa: CASSLGGSEQFF
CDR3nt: TGCGCCAGCAGCTTGGGGGGGAGCGAGCAGTTCTTC

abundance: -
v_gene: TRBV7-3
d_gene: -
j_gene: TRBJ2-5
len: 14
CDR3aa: CASSLTVVAETQYF
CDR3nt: TGTGCCAGCAGCTTAACAGTCGTAGCAGAGACCCAGTACTTC

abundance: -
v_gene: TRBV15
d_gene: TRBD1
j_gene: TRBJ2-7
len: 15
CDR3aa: CATSSRQGFIYEQYF
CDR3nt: TGTGCCACCAGCAGCCGACAGGGGTTCATCTACGAGCAGTACTTC

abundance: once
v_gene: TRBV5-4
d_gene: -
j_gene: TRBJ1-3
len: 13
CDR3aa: CASSLELGNTIYF
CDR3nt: TGTGCCAGCAGCCTGGAGCTAGGAAACACCATATATTTT

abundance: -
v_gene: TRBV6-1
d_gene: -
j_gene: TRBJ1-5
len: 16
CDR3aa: CASSEAVTWSNQPQHF
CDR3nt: TGTGCCAGCAGTGAAGCGGTAACGTGGAGCAATCAGCCCCAGCATTTT

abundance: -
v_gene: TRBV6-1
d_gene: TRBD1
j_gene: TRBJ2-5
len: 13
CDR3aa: CASSGGTGETQYF
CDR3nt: TGTGCCAGCAGTGGGGGGACAGGGGAGACCCAGTACTTC

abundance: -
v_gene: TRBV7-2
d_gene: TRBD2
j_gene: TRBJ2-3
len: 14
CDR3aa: CASSLSPAGGTQYF
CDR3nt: TGTGCCAGCAGCTTAAGTCCAGCGGGGGGTACGCAGTATTTT

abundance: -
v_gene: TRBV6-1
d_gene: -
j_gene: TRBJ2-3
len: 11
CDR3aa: CATGGTDTQYF
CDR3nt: TGTGCCACCGGGGGCACAGATACGCAGTATTTT

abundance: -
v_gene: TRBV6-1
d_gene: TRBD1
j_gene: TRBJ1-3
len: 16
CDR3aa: CASSGSVQGARNTIYF
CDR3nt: TGTGCCAGCAGTGGATCAGTGCAGGGGGCAAGAAACACCATATATTTT

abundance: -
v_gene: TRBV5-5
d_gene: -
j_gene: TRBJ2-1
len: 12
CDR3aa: CASSLVVYEQFF
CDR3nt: TGTGCCAGCAGCTTGGTAGTGTATGAGCAGTTCTTC

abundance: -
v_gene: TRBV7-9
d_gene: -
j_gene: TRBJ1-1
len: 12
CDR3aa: CASSLYRTEAFF
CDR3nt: TGTGCCAGCAGCTTATATCGAACTGAAGCTTTCTTT

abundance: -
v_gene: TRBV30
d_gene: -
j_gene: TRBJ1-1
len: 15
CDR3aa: CASGNPEAGGTEAFF
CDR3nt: TGTGCCTCCGGCAACCCAGAGGCTGGGGGCACTGAAGCTTTCTTT

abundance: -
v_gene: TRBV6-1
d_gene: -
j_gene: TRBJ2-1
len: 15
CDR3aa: CASGSGGPSYNEQFF
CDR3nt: TGTGCCAGCGGCTCCGGGGGGCCTTCCTACAATGAGCAGTTCTTC

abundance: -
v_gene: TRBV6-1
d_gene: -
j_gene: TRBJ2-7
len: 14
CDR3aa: CAIKGTGLHYEQYF
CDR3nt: TGTGCCATCAAGGGCACGGGCCTTCACTACGAGCAGTACTTC

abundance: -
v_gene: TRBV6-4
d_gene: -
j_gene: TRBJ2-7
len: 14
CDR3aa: CASGPRGRAYEQYF
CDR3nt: TGTGCCAGCGGGCCAAGGGGTAGGGCCTACGAGCAGTACTTC